The clone carrying this T cell receptor (beta chain) was found a few times. Its antigen is unidentified. Next came a second PCR, run for roughly 7 to 12 cycles, which used a sample-barcoded 5' primer along with a J-beta primer mix. TCRdb re-analysed the 5' RACE reads in MiXCR, keeping a single row per CDR3 protein. Counted here are 850,000 to 950,000 distinct CDR3 sequences, 29% occurring once; the ten biggest clones make up 17%. The total RNA that was extracted per sample amounted to at least 5 micrograms. This specimen belongs to a study of blood T cells in healthy people across ages. Study outcomes and limitations: The study could not conclusively compare naive and antigen-experienced cells, given its unsorted PBMCs.

Looked up from germline, CDR1 is DFQATT and CDR2 is SNEGSKA (reference sequence). The trim removed 3 bases at V and 6 bases at J, leaving 7 bases unmatched. This CDR3 is 15 amino acids long. The sample was blood. The clonotype was recovered from a woman aged 80 or over in good health. The V call is TRBV20-1, the J call TRBJ2-3; 12 nucleotides match TRBD2. The CDR3 DNA reads TGCAGTGCTAGTCCGACTAGCGGGGGAAGGGATACGCAGTATTTT. Amino acids: CSASPTSGGRDTQYF.